The 9 T cell receptor beta chains below all came from one sample that was sequenced in a study of control samples from healthy donors and cancer patients. Libraries were prepared by immunoSEQ multiplex PCR; TCRdb keeps only in-frame clonotypes and omits some of them. The sample lists about 52,000 clones, 85% to 95% occurring once. Sample: blood. Receptors were obtained from a man aged 25-45 years in good health.

V usage is TRBV4-1 and J usage is TRBJ2-3; 10 positions match TRBD2. Germline V gene sequence: CDR1 MGHRA, CDR2 YSYEKL. Unmatched junction bases numbered 8, after V lost 1 base and J lost 4 bases. CDR3 length: 17 residues. The CDR3 DNA follows: TGCGCCAGCAGCCAAGGGGACTTAGCGGGAGGATCAGATACGCAGTATTTT. Translated, it gives CASSQGDLAGGSDTQYF.

This rearrangement joins TRBV7-2 to TRBJ1-2; the match to TRBD1 covers 7 bases. The CDR3 runs to 17 residues. Trimming took 1 base from V and 1 from J; bases not matched to a gene: 9. The germline gives CDR1 SGHTA, CDR2 FQGNSA. The CDR3 DNA sequence: TGTGCCAGCAGCTTAGTCCTGACAGGGTCGGGTAACTATGGCTACACCTTC. Protein sequence: CASSLVLTGSGNYGYTF.

CDR3 in DNA: TGTGCCAGCTCCCCGTCCCAGGGAGGAACTGAAGCTTTCTTT. It translates to CASSPSQGGTEAFF. The chain links TRBV18 to TRBJ1-1; the D gene is possibly TRBD1 (5 bases). With 6 bases removed from V and 5 bases from J, the gap between germline ends came to 16 bases. The CDR3 has 14 amino acids. Germline V gives CDR1 KGHSH, CDR2 LQKENI.

The gene calls are TRBV25-1 and TRBJ2-4, with TRBD1 as a possible D gene (5 bases). Trimming cost V 6 bases and J 8 bases, with 20 bases left between them. The CDR3 is 15 amino acids. Germline V lookup: CDR1 MGHDK, CDR2 SYGVNS. The CDR3 nucleotides read TGTGCCAGCAGCCCCCTAAGGGGTGGGATAGACATTCAGTACTTC. This gives the protein CASSPLRGGIDIQYF. Combining the CDR3 with reference TRBV25-1 and TRBJ2-4 gives the whole variable domain EADIYQTPRYLVIGTGKKITLECSQTMGHDKMYWYQQDPGMELHLIHYSYGVNSTEKGDLSSESTVSRIRTEHFPLTLESARPSHTSQYLCASSPLRGGIDIQYFGAGTRLSVL.

Sample share makes this clone medium-sized. The rearrangement uses TRBV20-1 and TRBJ2-3, with D maybe TRBD1 (5 bases). From germline, CDR1 is DFQATT and CDR2 SNEGSKA (reference sequence). CDR3 length equals 14 residues. Deletions cut 3 bases from V and 8 bases from J, with 18 bases between. CDR3 sequence (DNA): TGCAGTGCTAGTATGGGGCACGACGTCGTTACGCAGTATTTT. Amino acid sequence: CSASMGHDVVTQYF.

Here the CDR3 DNA reads TGTGCCAGCAGCTCCCTGGGAGGGAACACTGAAGCTTTCTTT. This encodes CASSSLGGNTEAFF. The rearrangement joins TRBV7-3 to TRBJ1-1; D is ambiguous. This CDR3 has 14 amino acids. Germline V gene sequence: CDR1 SGHTA, CDR2 FQGTGA. Trimming shortened V by 4 bases and J by 1 base, and 10 bases separated the two germline ends.

This chain links TRBV5-1 with TRBJ2-3; D is unresolved. V was trimmed by 1 base and J by 4 bases, leaving 16 bases between them. This CDR3 is 16 amino acids long. Germline CDR1 SGHRS, CDR2 YFSETQ. DNA for the CDR3: TGCGCCAGCAGCTTGCGGTCCCCCCAAGGCCCAGATACGCAGTATTTT. This sequence encodes CASSLRSPQGPDTQYF.

This chain uses TRBV29-1 with TRBJ2-5; D could derive from TRBD1 or TRBD2 (5 bases each). There are 12 residues in the CDR3. Trimming cost V 1 base and J 4 bases, with 7 bases left between them. CDR1 and CDR2 (germline): SQVTM, ANQGSEA. In DNA form, the CDR3 reads TGCAGCGTTGAAGTTGGGGGAGAGACCCAGTACTTC. It is translated as CSVEVGGETQYF.

V usage is TRBV7-2 and J usage is TRBJ2-3; no clear D gene. V was cut by 0 bases and J by 2 bases, with 9 bases left in between. Germline lookup yields CDR1 SGHTA and CDR2 FQGNSA. The CDR3 is 15 amino acids. The CDR3 region is CASSLAITDTDTQYF. CDR3 nucleotide sequence: TGTGCCAGCAGCTTAGCTATCACAGACACAGATACGCAGTATTTT. The full variable domain, rest sourced from reference TRBV7-2 and TRBJ2-3, is GAGVSQSPSNKVTEKGKDVELRCDPISGHTALYWYRQSLGQGLEFLIYFQGNSAPDKSGLPSDRFSAERTGGSVSTLTIQRTQQEDSAVYLCASSLAITDTDTQYFGPGTRLTVL.